The 3 T cell receptor beta chains below come from one sample, sequenced in a study of post-analysis software for immune sequencing data (dated by TCRdb to between 2014 and 2017). Findings and caveats that apply to the study as a whole: Significantly higher frequencies in patients than in controls were found for about five TRBV segments, including TRBV5-6, TRBV5-1 and TRBV20-1.

The library relied on PCR. The data were produced on an Illumina HiSeq 2500. To reduce PCR and sequencing biases, unique molecular identifiers were incorporated into the TCR beta cDNA libraries. TCRdb reanalyzed the raw reads on its own, using fastp at Q25 for trimming and MiXCR for clone calling, and kept in-frame beta chains. Rows with one shared CDR3 protein collapse into an entry with the most common genes and DNA. In this sample the table shows approximately 180,000 distinct CDR3 sequences, approximately 28% of which occur a single time. The ten most abundant clones make up more than 1.3% of the sample. These receptors lack a known antigen. Sample: blood. These receptors all come from a girl between 5 and 17 years old with multiple sclerosis.

This clonotype showed up just a few times. The chain employs TRBV7-8 and TRBJ2-1; D gene unclear. The CDR3 has 16 amino acids. V lost 1 base and J lost 5, with 15 bases in between. Germline V lookup: CDR1 SGHVS, CDR2 FQNEAQ. In nucleotides, the CDR3 is TGTGCCAGCAGCTTAGTCCCAGCATCAGGAAACAATGAGCAGTTCTTC. The encoded protein is CASSLVPASGNNEQFF.

The V call is TRBV20-1, the J call TRBJ1-2; unclear D gene. The germline V and J ends were trimmed by 0 bases and 2 bases, with 10 bases remaining between them. This CDR3 has 14 residues. Germline CDR1 DFQATT, CDR2 SNEGSKA (reference sequence). The CDR3 region is CSARDRTTNYGYTF. The CDR3 nucleotides read TGCAGTGCTAGAGATAGAACAACCAACTATGGCTACACCTTC.

The chain carries TRBV11-3 and TRBJ1-1; 8 bases fit TRBD1. CDR1 SGHNT and CDR2 YENEEA come from the germline V gene. After removal of 4 bases from V and 7 bases from J, the junction contained 11 bases not matched to a gene. This CDR3 is built from 15 residues. In DNA, the CDR3 is TGTGCCAGCAGCTGCCGGACAGGGTTTTTTTTTGAAGCTTTCTTT. This translates into CASSCRTGFFFEAFF.